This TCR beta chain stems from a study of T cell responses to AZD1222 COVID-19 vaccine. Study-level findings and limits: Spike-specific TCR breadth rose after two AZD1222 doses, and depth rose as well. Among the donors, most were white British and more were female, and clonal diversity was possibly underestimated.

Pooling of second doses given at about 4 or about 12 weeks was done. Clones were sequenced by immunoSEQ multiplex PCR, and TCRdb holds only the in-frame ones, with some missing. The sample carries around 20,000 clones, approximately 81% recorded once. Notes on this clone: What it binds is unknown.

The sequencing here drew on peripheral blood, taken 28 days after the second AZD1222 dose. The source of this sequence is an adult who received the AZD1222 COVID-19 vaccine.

The CDR3 protein is CASSESPPGELFF. CDR3 nucleotides: TGCGCCAGCAGTGAATCGCCACCGGGGGAGCTGTTTTTT. V usage is TRBV10-1 and J usage is TRBJ2-2; D is uncertain. Germline V lookup: CDR1 WNHNN, CDR2 SYGVQD (reference sequence). The CDR3 loop spans 13 amino acids. The germline V and J ends were trimmed by 3 bases and 8 bases, with 10 bases remaining between them.